This TCR beta chain was observed in a study of blood T cell repertoires in COVID-19. Clones were read by immunoSEQ multiplex PCR, and TCRdb kept only the in-frame ones, dropping some. The table includes a few hundred thousand clones, 83% detected once. V was pared by 0 bases and J by 9 bases, with 7 bases of the junction left unmatched. Germline V CDR1 and CDR2: SGHRS, YFSETQ. CDR3 length equals 15 residues. This clone was seen a few times. The receptor's source is a woman between 45 and 65 years old with acute or convalescent COVID-19. What was sequenced was peripheral blood. The chain carries TRBV5-1 and TRBJ1-2; 11 bases are shared with TRBD1. CDR3 amino acids: CASSLAGQGALSYTF. The DNA of the CDR3 is TGCGCCAGCAGCTTGGCTGGACAGGGGGCGCTTAGCTACACCTTC.